Below are 10 T cell receptor beta chains sequenced from a single sample in a study of blood T cell repertoires in COVID-19. Sequencing was performed with immunoSEQ multiplex PCR; in TCRdb, only in-frame clones are kept and a portion is missing. The repertoire includes roughly 190,000 clones, more than 75% of them detected once, and approximately 5.5% sits in the top ten. Sequenced input: peripheral blood. The origin of the receptors is a man aged 35 to 55 with active or convalescent COVID-19.

This chain links TRBV9 with TRBJ2-1, with 12 bases identical to TRBD1. V lost 0 bases to trimming and J lost 7 bases; unmatched junction nucleotides: 2. Germline CDR1 is SGDLS and CDR2 is YYNGEE. There are 15 residues in the CDR3. In DNA form, the CDR3 reads TGTGCCAGCAGCGTAGTGGGACAGGGGGCGAATGAGCAGTTCTTC. This codes for CASSVVGQGANEQFF.

The chain has TRBV6-5 and TRBJ1-1; TRBD1 aligns across 9 bases. The CDR3 loop spans 15 amino acids. CDR1 and CDR2 (germline): MNHEY, SVGAGI. The ends lost 6 bases at V and 8 bases at J; junction bases unmatched: 13. CDR3 region: CASRAPGQGFSEAFF. In DNA, the CDR3 is TGTGCCAGCAGGGCACCGGGACAGGGATTTTCAGAAGCTTTCTTT.

The chain is built from TRBV6-1 and TRBJ2-3; 10 positions agree with TRBD2. V dropped 1 base and J dropped 5; count of bases not matched to a gene: 3. Per the germline V gene, CDR1 is MNHNS and CDR2 is SASEGT. The CDR3 runs to 15 residues. The CDR3 nucleotides read TGTGCCAGCAGTGAAGTACTAGCGGGAAGAGATACGCAGTATTTT. Protein: CASSEVLAGRDTQYF.

The chain joins TRBV7-8 to TRBJ2-2; D is ambiguous. The CDR3 runs 11 residues. From germline, CDR1 is SGHVS and CDR2 FQNEAQ. Trimming pared 5 bases from V and 7 bases from J, leaving 5 bases between. The CDR3 DNA follows: TGTGCCAGCAGCCCCGGCGGGGAGCTGTTTTTT. Translated: CASSPGGELFF.

J is TRBJ2-7 and V is TRBV11-2; a weak D match, TRBD1 (6 bases). V was pared by 2 bases and J by 3 bases, with 11 bases between. The CDR3 loop spans 14 amino acids. Per germline, CDR1 SGHAT and CDR2 FQNNGV. The CDR3 DNA is TGTGCCAGCAGCTTATCTTGGGACATCTACGAGCAGTACTTC. It specifies CASSLSWDIYEQYF.

The chain recombines TRBV11-3 with TRBJ2-7; 9 positions match TRBD1. The ends lost 5 bases at V and 2 bases at J; junction bases unmatched: 13. This CDR3 has 17 amino acids. Germline CDR1 is SGHNT and CDR2 is YENEEA. In nucleotides, the CDR3 is TGTGCCAGCAGCGCACCAACCGGGACAGGGATCCCCTACGAGCAGTACTTC. Translation: CASSAPTGTGIPYEQYF.

This clone was picked up many times. The V call is TRBV5-5, the J call TRBJ1-2; weak D call: TRBD1 (5 bases). V lost 4 bases and J 8 bases, leaving 21 bases between the germline ends. CDR1 is SGHKS, CDR2 YYEKEE, per germline (reference sequence). The CDR3 length is 15 residues. As DNA, the CDR3 is TGTGCCAGCAGCCCCCAGGGTTTAGATCGGGAGGGCTACACCTTC. Amino acid sequence: CASSPQGLDREGYTF. The full variable domain, its missing parts supplied by reference TRBV5-5 and TRBJ1-2, is DAGVTQSPTHLIKTRGQQVTLRCSPISGHKSVSWYQQVLGQGPQFIFQYYEKEERGRGNFPDRFSARQFPNYSSELNVNALLLGDSALYLCASSPQGLDREGYTFGSGTRLTVV.

The chain couples TRBV7-9 to TRBJ2-1; possibly TRBD2 for D (5 bases). V lost 4 bases to trimming and J lost 4 bases, with 14 bases between them. CDR3 length: 15 residues. Germline-derived CDR1 and CDR2 are SEHNR and FQNEAQ (reference sequence). Here the CDR3 reads CASSSGETPYNEQFF. The CDR3 region has the DNA TGTGCCAGCAGCTCCGGGGAGACCCCATACAATGAGCAGTTCTTC.

The rearrangement links TRBV3-1 (or the pseudogene TRBV3-2) to TRBJ1-6, with D hard to call. The germline gives CDR1 LGHDT, CDR2 YNNKEL (reference sequence). This CDR3 contains 16 residues. V lost 4 bases and J lost 1, with 11 bases in between. CDR3 protein: CASSPTSESYNSPLHF. In DNA, the CDR3 is TGTGCCAGCAGCCCAACCTCGGAGTCCTATAATTCACCCCTCCACTTT.

This chain links TRBV5-1 with TRBJ2-4, with a weak D call TRBD2 (5 bases). The V gene's germline CDR1 is SGHRS and CDR2 YFSETQ. The CDR3 contains 14 residues. The V end was cut by 2 bases, the J end by 3 bases, with 9 bases between. Here the CDR3 DNA reads TGCGCCAGCAGCTTACCAGGACTCAAAAACATTCAGTACTTC. Amino acid sequence: CASSLPGLKNIQYF.